This T cell receptor beta chain was recovered during a study of a mutant IDH1 vaccine in newly diagnosed glioma. Study information: There were roughly 60% males and 37.5% females among treated patients, whose mean age was about 40 years. General study findings and limits: Of the patients, less than 95% had vaccine-induced immune responses.

This clone was observed a few times. No antigen is known for it. This CDR3 has 14 amino acids. The germline V gene has CDR1 MGHDK and CDR2 SYGVNS. V gave up 2 bases and J gave up 7 bases, with 12 bases separating them. Generated by immunoSEQ multiplex PCR, the TCRdb table keeps only in-frame clones and is missing some. The top ten hold approximately 4.5% of the sample, which has 70,000 or so clones, around 83% seen once. Time point of the sample: baseline, week 1 (first vaccination visit). As for treatment: pre-vaccination baseline after standard-of-care therapy. The receptor was derived from a woman between 18 and 29 years old with glioma. Some clones in this sample may be carry-over from other donors' samples. Here the sequenced sample was peripheral blood mononuclear cells (PBMCs), taken from a glioma patient treated with radiotherapy, temozolomide or both. The chain carries TRBV25-1 and TRBJ2-1; D is possibly TRBD1 or TRBD2 (5 bases each). The CDR3 bases are TGTGCCAGCAGTGAAGGGACCCGGGATAATGAGCAGTTCTTC. Amino acids: CASSEGTRDNEQFF.